A selection of T cell receptor beta chains follows, all from one sample in a study of siplizumab effects on memory and regulatory T cells. Using immunoSEQ multiplex PCR, the repertoire was profiled, and TCRdb retains in-frame clones only, with some absent. The sample has about 10,000 clones, about 40% seen once. Their specific antigens are unknown. The sample consisted of CFSE-low (dividing) CD4+ T cells sorted from an allogeneic mixed lymphocyte reaction. Receptor source: a human donor in good health; the cells came from an allogeneic mixed lymphocyte reaction. Each CDR3 is given with its conserved first and last residue. The D gene is left open where the match is weak. Clone size is not always given. Where it is, it says once, few, many or a class for expanded clones.

cdr3_length	clone_size	v_call	j_call	d_call	cdr3_aa	cdr3_nt
17	-	TRBV18	TRBJ2-1	-	CASSPRQAGLVYNEQFF	TGTGCCAGCTCACCACGACAGGCGGGGTTGGTCTACAATGAGCAGTTCTTC
14	-	TRBV29-1	TRBJ1-2	TRBD1	CSVGDRARNYGYTF	TGCAGCGTTGGGGACAGGGCCCGCAACTATGGCTACACCTTC
15	-	TRBV1	TRBJ2-6	-	CTSRCAQSRANVLTF	TGCACCAGCAGATGTGCACAAAGTCGGGCCAACGTCCTGACTTTC
16	few	TRBV13	TRBJ2-1	TRBD2	CASSWAGTSGRGEQFF	TGTGCCAGCAGCTGGGCCGGGACTAGCGGGAGAGGTGAGCAGTTCTTC
12	medium-sized	TRBV28	TRBJ2-7	-	CASERQTGEQYF	TGTGCCAGCGAGCGGCAAACGGGGGAGCAGTACTTC
16	-	TRBV14	TRBJ2-7	-	CASSQGIRGAAYEQYF	TGTGCCAGCAGCCAGGGAATACGGGGGGCAGCCTACGAGCAGTACTTC
16	once	TRBV7-3	TRBJ1-1	TRBD1	CASSAGGRGIGAEAFF	TGTGCCAGCAGCGCCGGCGGCAGGGGGATCGGGGCTGAAGCTTTCTTT
14	few	TRBV10-3	TRBJ2-5	TRBD2	CAINRGGQQETQYF	TGTGCCATCAACCGCGGGGGTCAGCAAGAGACCCAGTACTTC
15	few	TRBV7-2	TRBJ1-1	-	CASSLFGVPNTEAFF	TGTGCCAGCAGCTTATTTGGGGTTCCGAACACTGAAGCTTTCTTT
13	-	TRBV6-1	TRBJ1-3	TRBD1	CASDRASGNTIYF	TGTGCCAGCGACAGGGCCTCTGGAAACACCATATATTTT
13	-	TRBV7-2	TRBJ2-7	-	CASSPPGPREQYF	TGTGCCAGCAGCCCCCCTGGGCCCCGGGAGCAGTACTTC
15	-	TRBV28	TRBJ2-1	TRBD2	CASSSGTSGDNEQFF	TGTGCCAGCAGTTCGGGGACTAGCGGGGACAATGAGCAGTTCTTC
13	medium-sized	TRBV7-3	TRBJ1-1	-	CASSLAENTEAFF	TGTGCCAGCAGCTTGGCCGAGAACACTGAAGCTTTCTTT
19	-	TRBV21-1	TRBJ1-6	-	CASSKVPKPGGVLLSPLHF	TGTGCCAGCAGCAAAGTCCCGAAGCCGGGGGGGGTTCTCCTGTCACCCCTCCACTTT
15	-	TRBV7-2	TRBJ2-1	TRBD2	CASSLMSSGRNEQFF	TGTGCCAGCAGCTTAATGTCTAGCGGGAGGAATGAGCAGTTCTTC
13	-	TRBV5-5	TRBJ1-2	TRBD1	CASSSGQGTGYTF	TGTGCCAGCAGCTCGGGACAGGGGACGGGCTACACCTTC
15	-	TRBV19	TRBJ2-4	-	CASSIGGILNNIQYF	TGTGCCAGTAGTATAGGAGGCATACTTAACAACATTCAGTACTTC
14	-	TRBV2	TRBJ2-2	-	CASSELGHAGELFF	TGTGCCAGCAGTGAATTGGGACACGCCGGGGAGCTGTTTTTT
15	medium-sized	TRBV12-5	TRBJ2-1	TRBD1	CASGLSTGGINEQFF	TGTGCTAGTGGTTTGTCGACAGGGGGTATTAATGAGCAGTTCTTC
17	-	TRBV5-1	TRBJ1-6	-	CASSLAAGESYNSPLHF	TGCGCCAGCAGCTTGGCCGCCGGGGAATCCTATAATTCACCCCTCCACTTT
14	-	TRBV7-3	TRBJ2-3	-	CASSSGLVTDTQYF	TGTGCCAGCAGCTCGGGACTGGTCACAGATACGCAGTATTTT
17	-	TRBV9	TRBJ2-1	TRBD2	CASSAGGASGSRNEQFF	TGTGCCAGCAGCGCAGGGGGAGCTAGCGGGAGTAGGAATGAGCAGTTCTTC
15	-	TRBV5-1	TRBJ1-2	TRBD1	CASRPGTGGRYGYTF	TGTGCCAGCAGACCCGGGACAGGGGGTCGTTATGGCTACACCTTC
14	few	TRBV21-1	TRBJ2-2	-	CARRLAENTGELFF	TGTGCCAGACGACTAGCGGAGAACACCGGGGAGCTGTTTTTT
15	-	TRBV6-5	TRBJ1-3	-	CASKTGQNSGNTIYF	TGTGCCAGCAAAACAGGACAGAACTCTGGAAACACCATATATTTT
11	-	TRBV19	TRBJ2-5	-	CASSYLETQYF	TGTGCCAGTTCCTACTTGGAAACCCAGTACTTC
15	-	TRBV29-1	TRBJ2-1	-	CSVDKRLSSYNEQFF	TGCAGCGTTGATAAGCGTCTTAGCTCCTACAATGAGCAGTTCTTC
13	few	TRBV10-3	TRBJ1-6	-	CAIRGGVLSPLHF	TGTGCCATCAGGGGGGGGGTCCTTTCACCCCTCCACTTT
15	medium-sized	TRBV5-1	TRBJ1-4	TRBD1	CASSLRDRTNEKLFF	TGCGCCAGCAGCCTCCGGGACAGGACAAATGAAAAACTGTTTTTT
15	-	TRBV27	TRBJ2-7	TRBD1	CASSPDRGRGYEQYF	TGTGCCAGCAGTCCAGACAGGGGTAGGGGGTACGAGCAGTACTTC
16	few	TRBV5-1	TRBJ1-3	-	CASSSGRISSGNTIYF	TGCGCCAGCAGCTCCGGACGGATCTCCTCTGGAAACACCATATATTTT
11	-	TRBV27	TRBJ2-5	-	CASRREETQYF	TGTGCCAGCAGGCGAGAGGAGACCCAGTACTTC
13	-	TRBV2	TRBJ2-7	-	CASSTPASYEQYF	TGTGCCAGCAGTACCCCCGCCAGTTACGAGCAGTACTTC
14	-	TRBV28	TRBJ2-7	TRBD2	CASNRAGAVYEQYF	TGTGCCAGCAATCGAGCGGGAGCCGTCTACGAGCAGTACTTC
15	-	TRBV6-1	TRBJ2-7	-	CASSEGRTSRYEQYF	TGTGCCAGCAGTGAAGGGAGAACTAGCAGGTACGAGCAGTACTTC
15	few	TRBV18	TRBJ1-1	TRBD1	CASSPQGQGITEAFF	TGTGCCAGCTCACCACAGGGACAGGGTATCACTGAAGCTTTCTTT
17	-	TRBV4-1	TRBJ2-1	TRBD1	CASSQAQRQGSYNEQFF	TGCGCCAGCAGCCAAGCTCAACGACAGGGATCCTACAATGAGCAGTTCTTC
15	-	TRBV9	TRBJ2-1	TRBD1	CASSSTGGSYNEQFF	TGTGCCAGCAGCTCTACAGGGGGCTCCTACAATGAGCAGTTCTTC
13	-	TRBV6-5	TRBJ2-3	-	CASSNSRGYTQYF	TGTGCCAGCAGTAACTCACGGGGATATACGCAGTATTTT
17	few	TRBV28	TRBJ1-1	TRBD1	CASSTTGTGPMNTEAFF	TGTGCCAGCAGTACGACCGGGACAGGGCCTATGAACACTGAAGCTTTCTTT
13	-	TRBV5-5	TRBJ1-3	-	CASSQHSGNTIYF	TGTGCCAGCAGCCAACACTCTGGAAACACCATATATTTT
14	-	TRBV6-1	TRBJ2-7	TRBD2	CATLRLAGAYEQYF	TGTGCCACTCTACGACTAGCGGGAGCCTACGAGCAGTACTTC
13	-	TRBV6-5	TRBJ1-1	-	CASSNPGRKEAFF	TGTGCCAGCAGTAACCCCGGGAGAAAAGAAGCTTTCTTT
13	few	TRBV28	TRBJ2-7	-	CASYRAGSYEQYF	TGTGCCAGCTACCGGGCAGGGTCCTACGAGCAGTACTTC
14	once	TRBV21-1	TRBJ1-5	-	CASSKVIKGQPQHF	TGTGCCAGCAGCAAAGTTATTAAGGGTCAGCCCCAGCATTTT
15	few	TRBV5-7	TRBJ2-1	TRBD2	CASSLVWTSVGEQFF	TGTGCCAGCAGCTTGGTTTGGACTAGCGTGGGTGAGCAGTTCTTC
12	-	TRBV7-2	TRBJ2-7	-	CASSLGVYEQYF	TGTGCCAGCAGCTTAGGAGTGTACGAGCAGTACTTC
14	-	TRBV18	TRBJ1-1	TRBD1	CASSPTGGNTEAFF	TGTGCCAGCTCACCTACAGGGGGCAATACTGAAGCTTTCTTT
14	-	TRBV6-1	TRBJ2-7	-	CASSERWDSYEQYF	TGTGCCAGCAGTGAACGGTGGGACTCCTACGAGCAGTACTTC
15	-	TRBV25-1	TRBJ1-1	-	CASSEPHSGGTEAFF	TGTGCCAGCAGTGAACCCCACTCCGGGGGCACTGAAGCTTTCTTT